This T cell receptor beta chain derives from a study of shared clonotypes between healthy human individuals. Study-wide points: In general, naive subsets displayed greater estimated richness than memory subsets did.

The naive CD8 population came from CD45RO-negative cells selected for CCR7, without terminally differentiated effector memory CD45RA+ cells. All participating donors were Caucasian adults from Nashville, Tennessee. A remark on this clone: Antigen specificity is unknown.

Germline V gene lookup returns CDR1 MNHEY and CDR2 SMNVEV (reference sequence). V gave up 2 bases and J gave up 4 bases; unmatched junction bases: 3. This CDR3 has 15 residues. Replicate PCRs from sorted subsets contained roughly 200 ng DNA, which is 30,000 to 35,000 T cell genomes. This table comes from immunoSEQ multiplex PCR, and its TCRdb copy is limited to in-frame clones, with some not included. The sample contains around 1.9 million clones, 93% of which appear only once. The rearrangement joins TRBV27 to TRBJ2-1, with 9 bases that match TRBD2. The material sequenced was naive CD8+ T cells from PBMCs. This receptor was taken from a man between 18 and 29 years old in good health. Some clones in this sample may be carry-over from other donors' samples. This chain's CDR3 is CASSLTLAGYNEQFF. CDR3 sequence (DNA): TGTGCCAGCAGTTTAACCCTAGCGGGATACAATGAGCAGTTCTTC.